This T cell receptor (beta chain) was identified in a study of blood T cells in healthy people across ages. Study outcomes and limitations: Diversity estimates drawn from one million T cells were deemed underestimates. CMV status of donors was unknown, possibly confounding expanded clonotype changes. Per million T cells, the diversity of TCR beta decreased roughly linearly as age advanced.

CDR3 length: 14 amino acids. Unmatched junction bases numbered 5, after V lost 7 bases and J lost 3 bases. With a J-beta primer mix and a sample-barcoded 5' primer, a second PCR ran about 7 to 12 cycles. A template-switch adaptor with 12 random nucleotides tagged each cDNA molecule. TCRdb used MiXCR to reprocess the 5' RACE reads, holding one entry per CDR3 protein. The table lists under 950,000 distinct CDR3 sequences, approximately 22% of them singletons. About this clonotype: No antigen is known for it.

This clonotype was sampled from a man in his 70s in good health. V usage is TRBV12-3 or TRBV12-4 and J usage is TRBJ2-2; 7 bases fit TRBD1. What was sequenced was blood. The CDR3 reads CASKNRGYTGELFF. DNA of the CDR3: TGTGCCAGCAAAAACAGGGGCTACACCGGGGAGCTGTTTTTT.